This is a list of T cell receptor beta chains from one sample in a study of blood T cell repertoires in COVID-19. The table came from immunoSEQ multiplex PCR; TCRdb's copy has only in-frame clones and leaves some out. The repertoire includes around 180,000 clones, about 85% of them detected once, and roughly 26% sits in the top ten. Sequencing used peripheral blood. The receptors shown here come from a man in his sixties with acute or convalescent COVID-19. The conserved cysteine and the conserved F or W are not part of the CDR3 here.

V	J	CDR3
TRBV10-3	TRBJ2-5	ASKPGQGKETQY
TRBV5-4	TRBJ1-5	ASSAQGRDQPQH
TRBV5-8	TRBJ2-5	ASSPNRGETQY
TRBV7-2	TRBJ1-5	ASSPMTGDYQPQH
TRBV30	TRBJ1-2	AWRGDSNYGYT
TRBV30	TRBJ1-1	AWSVNRDTEAF
TRBV9	TRBJ2-5	ASSSGVAGGPETQY
TRBV24-1	TRBJ2-7	ATSPGDRDYEQY
TRBV5-6	TRBJ1-6	ASSLDRSNSPLH
TRBV28	TRBJ1-5	ASSFTRAGGSRMNQPQH
TRBV15	TRBJ1-1	ATSRDTGGGEAF
TRBV15	TRBJ1-2	ATSRGDSDHSGYT
TRBV19	TRBJ1-2	ASSNNGGNGYT
TRBV11-3	TRBJ1-1	ASSLDQDRFTEAF
TRBV10-3	TRBJ2-5	AIRDGLAGSQETQY
TRBV12-3/TRBV12-4	TRBJ2-1	ASRVLGGNEQF
TRBV10-3	TRBJ2-2	ATSGVGRASNTGELF
TRBV5-1	TRBJ1-2	ASSATGQGAAYYHGYT
TRBV19	TRBJ2-1	ASSIQGQGPYNEQF
TRBV6-2/TRBV6-3	TRBJ2-4	ASSYTGTDRQLAKNIQY
TRBV7-9	TRBJ1-3	ASSLVGWDSFSGNTIY
TRBV19	TRBJ1-5	ASSSRQSDQPQH
TRBV30	TRBJ2-1	AWSPGYGNEQF
TRBV19	TRBJ1-2	ASSIAEGHPFGYT
TRBV6-2/TRBV6-3	TRBJ1-5	ASSTLFQPQH
TRBV5-1	TRBJ1-2	ASSDTDTVNYGYT
TRBV9	TRBJ2-5	ARGGRGRETQY
TRBV4-2	TRBJ2-1	ASSQEVGRNANEQF
TRBV30	TRBJ1-3	AWRSGGNTIY
TRBV5-1	TRBJ1-2	ARLGTGPVYGYT
TRBV5-8	TRBJ2-5	ASSLAGETQY
TRBV27	TRBJ2-7	ASRSLTLGLASHEQY
TRBV2	TRBJ1-1	ASSRGQLNTEAF
TRBV14	TRBJ1-2	ASSQTDRVDYGYT
TRBV2	TRBJ2-3	ASATSGRGKDTQY
TRBV18	TRBJ1-2	ASSPSRDGDGYT
TRBV15	TRBJ2-3	ATSRAVTDTQY
TRBV5-1	TRBJ1-4	ASSPKTGSNEKLF
TRBV4-2	TRBJ2-2	ASSQGGQANTGELF
TRBV29-1	TRBJ1-2	SVEAGSRGYT
TRBV5-4	TRBJ1-2	ASTRPSGDGYT
TRBV19	TRBJ1-2	ASSILDRGYGYT
TRBV18	TRBJ2-5	ASSQSAIRAETQY
TRBV4-2	TRBJ1-3	ASSPEGSGNTIY
TRBV5-1	TRBJ2-3	ASSLESSGAGGTQY
TRBV13	TRBJ2-7	ASSSFSGLTYEQY
TRBV11-3	TRBJ1-1	ASSLDGSTEAF
TRBV7-9	TRBJ2-1	ASSQGTLYNEQF
TRBV29-1	TRBJ2-2	SVRTSGRSNTGELF
TRBV9	TRBJ2-7	ASSVGTGGSYEQY
TRBV7-3	TRBJ2-3	ASSLSGGRLDTQY
TRBV28	TRBJ1-5	ASRRYLGGNQPQH
TRBV24-1	TRBJ2-4	ATSDPGGGIQY
TRBV12-5	TRBJ1-5	ASGRQGGNQPQH
TRBV30	TRBJ2-2	AWKRELNTGELF